This T cell receptor beta chain was sequenced for a study of CD8+ T cells in alopecia areata. The wider study: Administration of oral tofacitinib to treated patients was at 5 to 10 mg twice daily. Findings and limits, study-wide: With patients, TCR sharing proved less clear than in mice, a difference possibly related to HLA.

Sequencing relied on a cDNA template that was reverse transcribed from extracted RNA. TCRdb keeps only in-frame clones here, not all; method: immunoSEQ multiplex PCR. The profile shows fewer than 200,000 clones, 67% of them singletons. This clone was detected only a few times. The antigen is unknown. The sequencing used CD8+ T cells sorted from blood, collected at week 0. The source is a human donor with alopecia areata.

The CDR3 region is CASESKGSPLHF. The CDR3 DNA reads as TGTGCCAGCGAGAGTAAGGGTTCACCCCTCCACTTT. This chain uses TRBV21-1 with TRBJ1-6. TRBV21-1 is noted as a pseudogene. CDR3 size: 12 residues.